These T cell receptor beta chains were read from a single sample in a study of control samples from healthy donors and cancer patients. Data came from immunoSEQ multiplex PCR; TCRdb stores just in-frame clones and leaves some out. Of over 150,000 clones in the sample, 85% to 95% are singletons; the top ten hold over 1.1%. The sample comprised blood. These receptors all stem from a man younger than 30 in good health. Each CDR3 is given with its conserved first and last residue. D genes are given only for firm matches. Only part of the rows carry a size: once, few, many, or a class if the clone is expanded.

v_call,j_call,d_call,clone_size,cdr3_nt,cdr3_aa
TRBV7-9,TRBJ2-7,TRBD1,-,TGTGCCAGCAGCTACAGGGGTGGGTACGAGCAGTACTTC,CASSYRGGYEQYF
TRBV12-5,TRBJ2-6,-,-,TGTGCTAGTGGGGGATCAGGGGCCAACGTCCTGACTTTC,CASGGSGANVLTF
TRBV7-3,TRBJ2-1,-,-,TGTGCCAGCAGCTTATCGGCAGTTTACAATGAGCAGTTCTTC,CASSLSAVYNEQFF
TRBV28,TRBJ1-2,-,-,TGTGCCAGCAGCAGCGGTGCGGCCCTTGGCTACACCTTC,CASSSGAALGYTF
TRBV14,TRBJ1-1,-,few,TGTGCCAGCAGCCAACTCCGGGCCTCGAACACTGAAGCTTTCTTT,CASSQLRASNTEAFF
TRBV5-1,TRBJ1-5,-,-,TGCGCCAGCAGCTTGGCCCCAGGGGGCAATCAGCCCCAGCATTTT,CASSLAPGGNQPQHF
TRBV7-2,TRBJ1-2,TRBD1,-,TGTGCCAGCAGCCCCAGGGGGCTCCTTGAGGGCTACACCTTC,CASSPRGLLEGYTF
TRBV11-3,TRBJ2-7,TRBD1,-,TGTGCCAGCAGCTTCAGACCGGGACAGGGTTACGGCGAGCAGTACTTC,CASSFRPGQGYGEQYF
TRBV15,TRBJ1-3,TRBD1,-,TGTGCCACCAGCCCCCGACAGGGATTTACTGGAAACACCATATATTTT,CATSPRQGFTGNTIYF
TRBV27,TRBJ2-1,TRBD1,-,TGTGCCAGCAGTTTATTACGGCAGGGGGTAACGTTCTTC,CASSLLRQGVTFF